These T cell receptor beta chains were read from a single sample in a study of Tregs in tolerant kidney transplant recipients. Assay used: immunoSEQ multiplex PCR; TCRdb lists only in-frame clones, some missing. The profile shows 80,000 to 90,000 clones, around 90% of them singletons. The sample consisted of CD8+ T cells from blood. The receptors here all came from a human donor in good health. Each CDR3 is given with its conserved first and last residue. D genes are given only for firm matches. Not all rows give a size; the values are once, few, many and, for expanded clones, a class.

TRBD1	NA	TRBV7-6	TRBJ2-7	CASSPGQGALYEQYF	TGTGCCAGCAGCCCCGGACAGGGGGCCCTCTACGAGCAGTACTTC
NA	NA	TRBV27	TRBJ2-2	CASKKTGTGELFF	TGTGCCAGCAAGAAGACTGGGACCGGGGAGCTGTTTTTT
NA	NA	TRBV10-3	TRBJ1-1	CAISHPSGQSEAFF	TGTGCCATCAGCCACCCGTCCGGGCAGTCTGAAGCTTTCTTT
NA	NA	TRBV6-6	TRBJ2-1	CASLFGGEQFF	TGTGCCAGCCTTTTTGGCGGAGAGCAGTTCTTC
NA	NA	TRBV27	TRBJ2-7	CASSSVSPNEQYF	TGTGCCAGCAGTTCAGTGTCCCCTAACGAGCAGTACTTC
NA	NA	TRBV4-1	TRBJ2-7	CASSQGKDSWVSEQYF	TGCGCCAGCAGCCAAGGTAAAGACAGTTGGGTCTCCGAGCAGTACTTC
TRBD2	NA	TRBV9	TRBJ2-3	CASSVEASGGSTDTQYF	TGTGCCAGCAGCGTAGAGGCTAGCGGGGGGTCCACAGATACGCAGTATTTT
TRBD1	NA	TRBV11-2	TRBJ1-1	CASSSTGTGTEAFF	TGTGCCAGCAGCTCGACAGGGACGGGCACTGAAGCTTTCTTT
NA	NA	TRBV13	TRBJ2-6	CASSLLTSGANVLTF	TGTGCCAGCAGCTTACTGACCTCTGGGGCCAACGTCCTGACTTTC
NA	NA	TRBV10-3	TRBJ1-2	CAMTGGYGYTF	TGTGCCATGACAGGAGGCTATGGCTACACCTTC
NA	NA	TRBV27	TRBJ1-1	CASRVGGYTNTEAFF	TGTGCCAGCAGGGTGGGGGGTTATACGAACACTGAAGCTTTCTTT
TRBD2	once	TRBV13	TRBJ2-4	CASSLAGTSKTKNIQYF	TGTGCCAGCAGCTTAGCTGGGACTAGCAAGACCAAAAACATTCAGTACTTC
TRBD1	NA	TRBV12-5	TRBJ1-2	CASGVRTGEGYTF	TGTGCTAGTGGTGTCCGTACAGGGGAAGGCTACACCTTC
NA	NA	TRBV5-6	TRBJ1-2	CASSPWGEYGYTF	TGTGCCAGCAGCCCCTGGGGGGAGTATGGCTACACCTTC
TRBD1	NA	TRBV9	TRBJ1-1	CASSPRTGGSFTEAFF	TGTGCCAGCAGCCCCAGGACAGGGGGAAGTTTCACTGAAGCTTTCTTT
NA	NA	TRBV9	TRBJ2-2	CASSLPGLGNTGELFF	TGTGCCAGCAGCCTCCCGGGACTTGGAAACACCGGGGAGCTGTTTTTT
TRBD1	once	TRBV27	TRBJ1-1	CASSSGRGLATEAFF	TGTGCCAGCAGTTCGGGAAGGGGGCTGGCCACTGAAGCTTTCTTT
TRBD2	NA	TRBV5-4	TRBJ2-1	CASRPGLAELYYEQFF	TGTGCCAGCAGACCTGGACTAGCGGAACTGTACTATGAGCAGTTCTTC
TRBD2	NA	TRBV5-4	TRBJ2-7	CASSWTSGSKYEQYF	TGTGCCAGCAGCTGGACTAGCGGGAGTAAGTACGAGCAGTACTTC
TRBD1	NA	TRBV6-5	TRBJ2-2	CASSYSTGDNTGELFF	TGTGCCAGCAGTTACTCGACAGGGGACAACACCGGGGAGCTGTTTTTT
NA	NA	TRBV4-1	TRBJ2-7	CASSQDQPYEQYF	TGCGCCAGCAGCCAAGATCAACCCTACGAGCAGTACTTC
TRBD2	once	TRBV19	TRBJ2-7	CASSPRPERESYYEQYF	TGTGCCAGTAGTCCCAGACCCGAGCGGGAGTCCTACTACGAGCAGTACTTC
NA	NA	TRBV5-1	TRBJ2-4	CASTSDKNIQYF	TGCGCCAGCACGAGCGATAAAAACATTCAGTACTTC
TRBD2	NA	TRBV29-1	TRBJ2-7	CSVEDATSGFYEQYF	TGCAGCGTTGAAGATGCGACTAGCGGCTTCTACGAGCAGTACTTC
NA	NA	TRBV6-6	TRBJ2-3	CASSYTDTDTQYF	TGTGCCAGCAGTTACACCGACACAGATACGCAGTATTTT
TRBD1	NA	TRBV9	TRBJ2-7	CASSIPSHRGDEQYF	TGTGCCAGCAGCATCCCCTCCCACAGGGGCGACGAGCAGTACTTC
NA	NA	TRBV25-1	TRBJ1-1	CASSVGDTEAFF	TGTGCCAGCAGTGTAGGGGACACTGAAGCTTTCTTT
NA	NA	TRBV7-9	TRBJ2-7	CASSLDTLAGYEQYF	TGTGCCAGCAGCTTAGATACCCTAGCTGGCTACGAGCAGTACTTC
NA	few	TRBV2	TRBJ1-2	CASSGEMYGYTF	TGTGCCAGCAGTGGAGAGATGTATGGCTACACCTTC